The 23 T cell receptor beta chains below all came from one sample that was sequenced in a study of blood T cell repertoires in COVID-19. Generated by immunoSEQ multiplex PCR, the TCRdb table keeps only in-frame clones and is missing some. The sample carries about 400,000 clones, just under 90% recorded once. Sequenced sample: PBMCs or T cells enriched from blood (not recorded which). The receptor set was obtained from a woman in her thirties who had recovered from COVID-19.

V gene TRBV12-1 combines with J gene TRBJ1-4; the listed D gene, TRBD1, was not tested against the DNA. TRBV12-1 is recorded as a pseudogene. CDR3 size: 14 residues. CDR3: CASPHQGTVEKLFF. The CDR3 DNA sequence: TGTGCCAGCCCACACCAGGGGACAGTCGAAAAACTGTTTTTT.

The V call is TRBV7-9, the J call TRBJ2-1; 7 positions match TRBD1. This CDR3 is built from 16 residues. The V gene end was trimmed by 5 bases and the J gene end by 5 bases; junction bases not matched to a gene: 12. CDR1 and CDR2 (germline): SEHNR, FQNEAQ (reference sequence). CDR3: CASSTPGTVGHNEQFF. DNA for the CDR3: TGTGCCAGCAGCACCCCCGGGACAGTGGGCCACAATGAGCAGTTCTTC.

The gene calls are TRBV2 and TRBJ1-1, with D unresolved. The germline V and J ends were trimmed by 0 bases and 3 bases, with 11 bases remaining between them. This CDR3 region has 15 residues. CDR1 SNHLY and CDR2 FYNNEI come from the germline V gene. The CDR3 sequence is CASSEARGWDTEAFF. CDR3 nucleotide sequence: TGTGCCAGCAGTGAAGCTCGAGGGTGGGACACTGAAGCTTTCTTT.

V is TRBV15 and J is TRBJ1-1, with no clear D. Germline V gives CDR1 LNHNV, CDR2 YYDKDF (reference sequence). Trimming removed 1 base from V and 7 bases from J, with 16 bases in between. This CDR3 region has 15 residues. CDR3: CATSRAAGAPLEAFF. In DNA, the CDR3 is TGTGCCACCAGCAGAGCTGCGGGTGCCCCCCTTGAAGCTTTCTTT.

V and J are TRBV27 and TRBJ1-6; TRBD1 might be the D (5 bases). The V end was cut by 7 bases, the J end by 6 bases, with 19 bases between. The CDR3 has 16 residues. Germline V gives CDR1 MNHEY, CDR2 SMNVEV (reference sequence). As DNA, the CDR3 is TGTGCCAGCACTCCCCGCCCGGGGGTCGGTAATTCACCCCTCCACTTT. It encodes CASTPRPGVGNSPLHF.

This clone has just a few counts. This chain links TRBV2 with TRBJ1-5; D is possibly TRBD1 (5 bases). V shed 4 bases and J shed 2 bases, with 15 bases lying between them. Germline CDR1 and CDR2: SNHLY and FYNNEI. The CDR3 has 16 amino acids. The CDR3 DNA reads TGTGCCAGCAGTGGGCCCAGGCGGGACCGCAATCAGCCCCAGCATTTT. This encodes CASSGPRRDRNQPQHF. The full variable domain, rest sourced from reference TRBV2 and TRBJ1-5, is EPEVTQTPSHQVTQMGQEVILRCVPISNHLYFYWYRQILGQKVEFLVSFYNNEISEKSEIFDDQFSVERPDGSNFTLKIRSTKLEDSAMYFCASSGPRRDRNQPQHFGDGTRLSIL.

The chain recombines TRBV4-3 with TRBJ1-5; no definite D call. The CDR3 runs to 15 residues. The germline CDR1 and CDR2 sequences are LGHNA and YSLEER. V lost 1 base and J lost 2, with 9 bases in between. DNA of the CDR3: TGCGCCAGCAGCCAAGGCGGGCAGGGCAATCAGCCCCAGCATTTT. Its protein is CASSQGGQGNQPQHF.

This chain uses TRBV18 with TRBJ2-3, with TRBD1 as a possible D gene (6 bases). Germline V gene sequence: CDR1 KGHSH, CDR2 LQKENI. V gave up 0 bases and J gave up 1 base, with 11 bases separating them. The CDR3 totals 16 residues. CDR3 nucleotides: TGTGCCAGCTCACCACCCCAGGGGACGGGCACAGATACGCAGTATTTT. The encoded protein is CASSPPQGTGTDTQYF.

The chain joins TRBV5-1 to TRBJ1-2; the match to TRBD1 covers 7 bases. The CDR3 length is 15 residues. Germline V gene sequence: CDR1 SGHRS, CDR2 YFSETQ. J lost 4 bases, V lost 3 bases, and 9 bases had no gene match. CDR3 sequence (DNA): TGCGCCAGCAGCTGGGGAGGACAGGCCACCTATGGCTACACCTTC. Translating it yields CASSWGGQATYGYTF.

The V gene is TRBV6-6, the J gene TRBJ1-1; D is ambiguous. V dropped 5 bases and J dropped 0 bases, with 19 bases sitting between them. Germline CDR1 and CDR2: MNHNY and SVGAGI (reference sequence). This CDR3 comprises 17 residues. The CDR3 region is CASSPILTSYMNTEAFF. CDR3 nucleotide sequence: TGTGCCAGCAGTCCGATTTTGACATCTTACATGAACACTGAAGCTTTCTTT.

The chain is built from TRBV30 and TRBJ1-2, with TRBD1 as a possible D gene (5 bases). V was trimmed by 0 bases and J by 4 bases, leaving 9 bases between them. The CDR3 contains 13 residues. The germline V gene encodes CDR1 GTSNPN and CDR2 SVGIG (reference sequence). The CDR3 spells CAWSVRGTYGYTF. The CDR3, as DNA: TGTGCCTGGAGTGTCCGGGGGACCTATGGCTACACCTTC.

The V gene is TRBV30, the J gene TRBJ1-1; D gene uncertain. The CDR3 is 12 residues long. Trimming cost V 1 base and J 4 bases, with 7 bases left between them. The germline gives CDR1 GTSNPN, CDR2 SVGIG (reference sequence). This chain's CDR3 is CAWSGLSTEAFF. CDR3 DNA: TGTGCCTGGAGTGGGTTGAGCACTGAAGCTTTCTTT.

This clone was found a few times. This rearrangement joins TRBV13 to TRBJ2-7; TRBD1 matches 10 bases. The trim removed 5 bases at V and 5 bases at J, leaving 6 bases unmatched. Germline V gene data show CDR1 as PRHDT and CDR2 as FYEKMQ (reference sequence). This CDR3 spans 14 amino acids. Written as DNA, the CDR3 is TGTGCCAGCAGCCCACGACAGGGGGCCCACGAGCAGTACTTC. It is translated as CASSPRQGAHEQYF.

The chain links TRBV5-4 to TRBJ2-7, with D perhaps TRBD2 (6 bases). There are 13 residues in the CDR3. The V gene lost 3 bases and the J gene lost 1 base, with 8 bases spanning the gap. Germline V gene lookup returns CDR1 SGHNT and CDR2 YYREEE (reference sequence). In DNA, the CDR3 is TGTGCCAGCAGCTCCCTAGCGTCCTACGAGCAGTACTTC. Translating gives CASSSLASYEQYF.

For the CDR3, the DNA is TGTGCCAGCAGCCTCAACACCGGGGAGCTGTTTTTT. Translating it yields CASSLNTGELFF. This sequence joins TRBV6-5 and TRBJ2-2, with no clear D. The CDR3 runs 12 residues. Per germline, CDR1 MNHEY and CDR2 SVGAGI. Trimming stripped 6 bases from V and 2 bases from J, with 4 bases between.

The V gene is TRBV2, the J gene TRBJ1-6; TRBD1 is a possible D gene (5 bases). This CDR3 comprises 12 residues. The germline V and J ends were trimmed by 6 bases and 9 bases, with 9 bases remaining between them. Germline loops: CDR1 SNHLY, CDR2 FYNNEI. The CDR3 DNA reads TGTGCCAGCAGGACTGACAGTTCACCCCTCCACTTT. Its translation is CASRTDSSPLHF.

With respect to this clone: A read error may produce the germline difference seen at one junction end. The chain has TRBV7-9 and TRBJ2-5, with 13 bases matching TRBD2. CDR3 length equals 14 residues. CDR1 and CDR2 (germline): SEHNR, FQNEAQ (reference sequence). The DNA for the CDR3 is TGTGCCAGCAGCTTAGGGGGACTAGCGGGGTTCGAGGACTTC. Its protein is CASSLGGLAGFEDF.

This clone has just one count. The chain joins TRBV7-8 to TRBJ1-1; D gene ambiguous. The CDR3 loop spans 15 amino acids. The germline V gene encodes CDR1 SGHVS and CDR2 FQNEAQ. V was shortened by 5 bases and J by 1 base, with 14 bases between the two germline ends. The CDR3 nucleotides are TGTGCCAGCAGCGCTTTTGAGGTCTCGAACACTGAAGCTTTCTTT. It specifies CASSAFEVSNTEAFF.

This rearrangement joins TRBV7-9 to TRBJ1-4; TRBD1 aligns across 7 bases. V was clipped by 5 bases and J by 5 bases; unmatched bases: 2. CDR3 size: 13 residues. CDR1 SEHNR and CDR2 FQNEAQ come from the germline V gene (reference sequence). CDR3 residues: CASSKGQNEKLFF. The DNA for the CDR3 is TGTGCCAGCAGCAAGGGACAGAATGAAAAACTGTTTTTT.

The chain has TRBV5-6 and TRBJ2-5; D gene unclear. The V end was cut by 0 bases, the J end by 2 bases, with 8 bases between. Germline V CDR1 and CDR2: SGHDT, YYEEEE. The CDR3 is 14 residues long. Written as DNA, the CDR3 is TGTGCCAGCAGCTTGGTACAAGTTCAAGAGACCCAGTACTTC. Translation: CASSLVQVQETQYF.

This chain uses TRBV10-3 with TRBJ2-3; 8 bases map to TRBD2. The CDR3 is 14 residues long. CDR1 and CDR2 from the germline V gene are ENHRY and SYGVKD. V was pared by 6 bases and J by 0 bases, with 2 bases of the junction left unmatched. The CDR3 DNA reads as TGTGCCATCAGGCCTAGCGGGAGCACAGATACGCAGTATTTT. Amino acid sequence: CAIRPSGSTDTQYF.

The rearrangement links TRBV4-3 to TRBJ2-3, with D possibly TRBD2 on 5 matching bases. The V end was cut by 0 bases, the J end by 2 bases, with 15 bases between. This CDR3 contains 17 residues. The germline V gene has CDR1 LGHNA and CDR2 YSLEER. The CDR3 coding sequence is TGCGCCAGCAGCCAAGAGGTGTCTCAGCGGTCCACAGATACGCAGTATTTT. Its protein product is CASSQEVSQRSTDTQYF.

This chain links TRBV28 with TRBJ1-5; 7 bases align to TRBD1. V lost 3 bases, J lost 5 bases, and 13 bases stayed unmatched. This CDR3 is 17 amino acids long. The germline V gene has CDR1 MDHEN and CDR2 SYDVKM. CDR3 loop: CASSFGGQVLRYQPQHF. CDR3 bases: TGTGCCAGCAGTTTTGGTGGACAGGTTCTTAGGTATCAGCCCCAGCATTTT.